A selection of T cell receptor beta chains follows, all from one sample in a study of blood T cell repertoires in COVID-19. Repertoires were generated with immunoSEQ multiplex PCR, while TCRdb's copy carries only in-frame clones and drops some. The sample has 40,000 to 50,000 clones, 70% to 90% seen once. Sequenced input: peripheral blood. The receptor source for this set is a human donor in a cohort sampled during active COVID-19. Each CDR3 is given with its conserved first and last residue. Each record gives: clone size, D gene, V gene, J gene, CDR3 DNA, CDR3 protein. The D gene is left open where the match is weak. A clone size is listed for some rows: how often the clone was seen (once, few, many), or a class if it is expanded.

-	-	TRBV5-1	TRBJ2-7	TGCGCCAGCAGCTCGAAACCAGACCCTCAGGGGATAGAGCAGTACTTC	CASSSKPDPQGIEQYF
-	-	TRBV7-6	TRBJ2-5	TGTGCCAGCAGCCTGGGACTTTCGAGCCACCAAGAGACCCAGTACTTC	CASSLGLSSHQETQYF
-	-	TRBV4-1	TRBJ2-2	TGCGCCAGCAGCCCGTCAGCGCCAGCGAACACCGGGGAGCTGTTTTTT	CASSPSAPANTGELFF
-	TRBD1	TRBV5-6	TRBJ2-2	TGTGCCAGCAGCCGAGAGCGTCCGACAGGGATAACCGGGGAGCTGTTTTTT	CASSRERPTGITGELFF
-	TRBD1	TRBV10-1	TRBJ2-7	TGCGCCAGCAGTGAGATCGGACAGGGGCCCGGGCAGTACTTC	CASSEIGQGPGQYF
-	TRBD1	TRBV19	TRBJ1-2	TGTGCCAGTAGTTCGATGACAGGGGGATTTGATGGCTACACCTTC	CASSSMTGGFDGYTF
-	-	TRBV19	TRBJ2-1	TGTGCCAGTAGTATACGAGAATCCTACAATGAGCAGTTCTTC	CASSIRESYNEQFF
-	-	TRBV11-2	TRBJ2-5	TGTGCCAGCAGGGATAGCGGGGGACAGGAAGGAAAGACCCAGTACTTC	CASRDSGGQEGKTQYF
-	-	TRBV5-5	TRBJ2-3	TGTGCCAGCAGCTTGGGGCGGTATACAGATACGCAGTATTTT	CASSLGRYTDTQYF
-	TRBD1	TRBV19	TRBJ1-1	TGTGCCAGTAGTAGAAGAGACAGGGGATGGGACACTGAAGCTTTCTTT	CASSRRDRGWDTEAFF
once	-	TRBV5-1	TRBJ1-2	TGCGCCAGCAGCTTGAGAGGGAATGGCTACACCTTC	CASSLRGNGYTF
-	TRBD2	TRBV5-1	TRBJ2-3	TGCGCCAGCAGCCCTGTCCTAGCGGGGGGAACAGATACGCAGTATTTT	CASSPVLAGGTDTQYF
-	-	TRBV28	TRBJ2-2	TGTGCCAGCAGTATCCGGGTCGCGAACACCGGGGAGCTGTTTTTT	CASSIRVANTGELFF
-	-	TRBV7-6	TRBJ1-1	TGTGCCAGCAGTGGGGGGGGAACTGAAGCTTTCTTT	CASSGGGTEAFF
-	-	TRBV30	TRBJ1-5	TGTGCCTGGAGCCTCTTCAGGGGCCAGCCCCAGCATTTT	CAWSLFRGQPQHF
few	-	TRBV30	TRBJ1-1	TGTGCCGGGACGCGAGGAAACACTGAAGCTTTCTTT	CAGTRGNTEAFF
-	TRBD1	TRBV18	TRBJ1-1	TGTGCCAGCTCATCAGGACAGGGTAACACTGAAGCTTTCTTT	CASSSGQGNTEAFF
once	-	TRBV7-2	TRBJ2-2	TGTGCCAGCACAACGAGGAGGAACACCGGGGAGCTGTTTTTT	CASTTRRNTGELFF
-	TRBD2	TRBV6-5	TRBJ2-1	TGTGCCAGATACGACCGACTAGCGGGGAGGGAGCAGTTCTTC	CARYDRLAGREQFF
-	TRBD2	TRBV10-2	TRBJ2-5	TGCGCCAGCACCCCGCTGGGACTAGCGGTTTCGGAGACCCAGTACTTC	CASTPLGLAVSETQYF
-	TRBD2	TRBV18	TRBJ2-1	TGTGCCAGCTCACCCCCCGCTAGCGGGATCTATGAGCAGTTCTTC	CASSPPASGIYEQFF
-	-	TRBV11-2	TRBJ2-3	TGTGCCAGCAGCCACGGGATCACAGATACGCAGTATTTT	CASSHGITDTQYF
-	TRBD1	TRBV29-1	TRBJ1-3	TGCAGCGTACAGGGGTCTGGAAACACCATATATTTT	CSVQGSGNTIYF
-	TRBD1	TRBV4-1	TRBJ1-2	TGCGCCAGCAGCCAACACCGGGACAGGATTGGCTACACCTTC	CASSQHRDRIGYTF
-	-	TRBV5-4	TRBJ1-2	TGTGCCAGCAGCTCGACAGGAGCTAACTATGGCTACACCTTC	CASSSTGANYGYTF
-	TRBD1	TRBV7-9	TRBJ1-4	TGTGCCAGCAGCTTCCCGACAGGGTGGATTGAAAAACTGTTTTTT	CASSFPTGWIEKLFF
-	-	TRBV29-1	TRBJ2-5	TGCAGCGTTGAACCCTACGAATTGACCCAGTACTTC	CSVEPYELTQYF
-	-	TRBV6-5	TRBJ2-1	TGTGCCAGCAGCCCAACCGGGGGTACGGCCGATGAGCAGTTCTTC	CASSPTGGTADEQFF
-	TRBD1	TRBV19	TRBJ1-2	TGTGCCAGTAGTATTACAGGGGCGCGAGCTAACTATGGCTACACCTTC	CASSITGARANYGYTF
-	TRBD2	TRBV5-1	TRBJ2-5	TGCGCCAGCAGCTCCGGGACTAGCGGGGGGGTCGGGGAGACCCAGTACTTC	CASSSGTSGGVGETQYF
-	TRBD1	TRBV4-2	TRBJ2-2	TGTGCCAGCAGCCAAATGACAGGGGCCGGGGAGCTGTTTTTT	CASSQMTGAGELFF
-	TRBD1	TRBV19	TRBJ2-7	TGTGCCAGTAGCCGCACAAGCTACGGGACAGCCATCTCTGTGCAGTACTTC	CASSRTSYGTAISVQYF
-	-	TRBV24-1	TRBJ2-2	TGTGCCACCAGTGACCCATCTACAGAGAACACCGGGGAGCTGTTTTTT	CATSDPSTENTGELFF
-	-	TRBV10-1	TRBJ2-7	TGCGCCAGCAGTCCTGACAGGCCCTACGGCGAGCAGTACTTC	CASSPDRPYGEQYF
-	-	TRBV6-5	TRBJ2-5	TGTGCCAGCAGTTACGCGGTGAAAGAGACCCAGTACTTC	CASSYAVKETQYF
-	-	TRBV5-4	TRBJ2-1	TGTGCCAGCAGCTTGCGGGGGAGCTCCTACAATGAGCAGTTCTTC	CASSLRGSSYNEQFF
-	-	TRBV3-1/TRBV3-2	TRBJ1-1	TGTGCCAGCAGCCAAGATCTAGTTGAAGCTTTCTTT	CASSQDLVEAFF
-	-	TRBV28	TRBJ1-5	TGTGCCAGCAGACCACCGGGCGGAGGTCAGCCCCAGCATTTT	CASRPPGGGQPQHF
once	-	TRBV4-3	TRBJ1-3	TGCGCCAGCAGCCAAGAAGGCGGGGGGTCGGGAAACACCATATATTTT	CASSQEGGGSGNTIYF
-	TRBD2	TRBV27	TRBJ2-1	TGTGCCAGCAGCCCCCGGGGGAGCGGGAGAAATGAGCAGTTCTTC	CASSPRGSGRNEQFF
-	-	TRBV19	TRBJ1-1	TGTGCCAGTAGCCGCGGGGGGGGCACTGAAGCTTTCTTT	CASSRGGGTEAFF
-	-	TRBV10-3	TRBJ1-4	TGTGCCATCAGTGGAAGTACAGGGTCTAATGAAAAACTGTTTTTT	CAISGSTGSNEKLFF
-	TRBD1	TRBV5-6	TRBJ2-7	TGTGCCAGCAGCTCCCACCGGGACAGGACGTACTTC	CASSSHRDRTYF
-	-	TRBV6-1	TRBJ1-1	TGTGCCAGCAGTGAAGCGCGTTCCGGCAGACAGGAAGCTTTCTTT	CASSEARSGRQEAFF
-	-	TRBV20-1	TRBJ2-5	TGCAGTGCCGGGGGGCGGGAGACCCAGTACTTC	CSAGGRETQYF
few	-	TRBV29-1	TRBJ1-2	TGCAGCGTTGACTTACAGGGTAATAAAGACTATGGCTACACCTTC	CSVDLQGNKDYGYTF
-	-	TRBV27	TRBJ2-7	TGTGCCAGCAGTCCGAACAGGGCCCTGGGAGAGCAGTACTTC	CASSPNRALGEQYF
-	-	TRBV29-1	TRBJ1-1	TGCAGCGTTGTATTGAACACTGAAGCTTTCTTT	CSVVLNTEAFF
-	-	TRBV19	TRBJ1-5	TGTGCCAGTAGTCAACGGGTGAGTGGCAATCAGCCCCAGCATTTT	CASSQRVSGNQPQHF
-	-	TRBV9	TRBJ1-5	TGTGCCAGCAGCGTAGCGGGAGGCAATCAGCCCCAGCATTTT	CASSVAGGNQPQHF
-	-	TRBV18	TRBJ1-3	TGTGCCAGCTCACCACTCACTGGGCAGGCAAACACCATATATTTT	CASSPLTGQANTIYF
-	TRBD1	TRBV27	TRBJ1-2	TGTGCCAGCAGTCCGGACAGGGTCGCAGCTAACTATGGCTACACCTTC	CASSPDRVAANYGYTF
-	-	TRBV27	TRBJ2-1	TGTGCCAGCAGTCGTGGACAGGGCTTGGGAGGGAATCCCTACAATGAGCAGTTCTTC	CASSRGQGLGGNPYNEQFF
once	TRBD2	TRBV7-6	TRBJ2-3	TGTGCCAGCAGCCCGAGCGGGGGGGCTAGCACAGATACGCAGTATTTT	CASSPSGGASTDTQYF
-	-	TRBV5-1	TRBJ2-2	TGCGCCAGCGCTCGGCTAGCTGATACCGGGGAGCTGTTTTTT	CASARLADTGELFF